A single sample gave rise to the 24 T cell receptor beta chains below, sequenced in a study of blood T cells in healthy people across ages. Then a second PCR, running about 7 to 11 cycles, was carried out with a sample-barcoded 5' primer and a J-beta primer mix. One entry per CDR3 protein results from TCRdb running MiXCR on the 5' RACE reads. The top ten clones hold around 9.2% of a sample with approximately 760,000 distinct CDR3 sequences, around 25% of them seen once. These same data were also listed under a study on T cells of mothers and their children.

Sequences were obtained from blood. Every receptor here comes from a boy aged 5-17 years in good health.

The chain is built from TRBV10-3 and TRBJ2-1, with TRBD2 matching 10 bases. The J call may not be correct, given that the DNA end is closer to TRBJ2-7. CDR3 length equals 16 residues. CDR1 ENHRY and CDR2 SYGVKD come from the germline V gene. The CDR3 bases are TGTGCCGTCCAGGATAGCGGGGGGCCCCTCCCCCGCGAGCAGTACTTC. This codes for CAVQDSGGPLPREQYF.

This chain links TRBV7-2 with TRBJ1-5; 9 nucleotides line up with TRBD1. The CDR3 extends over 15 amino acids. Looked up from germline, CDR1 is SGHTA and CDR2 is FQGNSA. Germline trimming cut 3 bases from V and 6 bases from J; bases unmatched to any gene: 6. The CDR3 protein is CASSLRTGEGQPQHF. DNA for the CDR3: TGTGCCAGCAGCTTGAGGACAGGGGAGGGTCAGCCCCAGCATTTT.

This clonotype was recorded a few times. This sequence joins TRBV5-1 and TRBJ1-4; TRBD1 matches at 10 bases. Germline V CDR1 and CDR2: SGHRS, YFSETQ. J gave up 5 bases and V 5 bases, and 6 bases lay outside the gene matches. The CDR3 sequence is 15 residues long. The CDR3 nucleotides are TGCGCCAGCAGGGACTCGGGACAGGGGAATGAAAAACTGTTTTTT. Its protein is CASRDSGQGNEKLFF. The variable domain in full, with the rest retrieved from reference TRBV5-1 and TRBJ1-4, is KAGVTQTPRYLIKTRGQQVTLSCSPISGHRSVSWYQQTPGQGLQFLFEYFSETQRNKGNFPGRFSGRQFSNSRSEMNVSTLELGDSALYLCASRDSGQGNEKLFFGSGTQLSVL.

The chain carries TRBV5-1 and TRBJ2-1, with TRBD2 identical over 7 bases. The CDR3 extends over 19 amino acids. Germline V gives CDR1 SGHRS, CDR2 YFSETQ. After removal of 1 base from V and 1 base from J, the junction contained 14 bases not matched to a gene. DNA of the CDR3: TGCGCCAGCAGCTTGACTCCCCCACAGCGTAGCGGGTCCTACAATGAGCAGTTCTTC. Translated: CASSLTPPQRSGSYNEQFF.

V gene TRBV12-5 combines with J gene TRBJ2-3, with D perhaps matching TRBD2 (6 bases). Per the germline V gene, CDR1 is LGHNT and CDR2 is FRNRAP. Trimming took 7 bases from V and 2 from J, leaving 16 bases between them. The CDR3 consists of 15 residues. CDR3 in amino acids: CASAEPGTPTDTQYF. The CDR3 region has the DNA TGTGCTAGTGCCGAACCCGGGACTCCCACAGATACGCAGTATTTT. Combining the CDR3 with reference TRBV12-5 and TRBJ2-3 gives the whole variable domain DARVTQTPRHKVTEMGQEVTMRCQPILGHNTVFWYRQTMMQGLELLAYFRNRAPLDDSGMPKDRFSAEMPDATLATLKIQPSEPRDSAVYFCASAEPGTPTDTQYFGPGTRLTVL.

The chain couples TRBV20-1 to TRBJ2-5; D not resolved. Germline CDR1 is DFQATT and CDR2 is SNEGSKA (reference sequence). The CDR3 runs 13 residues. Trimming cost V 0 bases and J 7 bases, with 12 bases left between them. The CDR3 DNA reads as TGCAGTGCTAGAGATTTGGTATTCGGGACCCAGTACTTC. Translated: CSARDLVFGTQYF.

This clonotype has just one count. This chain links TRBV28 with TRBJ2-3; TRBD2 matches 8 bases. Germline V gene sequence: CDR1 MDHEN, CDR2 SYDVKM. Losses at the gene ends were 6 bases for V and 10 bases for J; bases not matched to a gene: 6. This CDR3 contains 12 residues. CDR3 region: CASRRETSAQYF. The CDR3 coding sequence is TGTGCCAGCAGAAGAGAGACTAGCGCGCAGTATTTT.

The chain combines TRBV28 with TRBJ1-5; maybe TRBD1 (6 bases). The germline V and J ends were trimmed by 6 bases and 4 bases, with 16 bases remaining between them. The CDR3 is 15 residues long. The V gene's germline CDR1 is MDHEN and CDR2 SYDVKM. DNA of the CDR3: TGTGCCAGCAGCCCTCCAGGGGTACGGAATCAGCCCCAGCATTTT. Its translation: CASSPPGVRNQPQHF.

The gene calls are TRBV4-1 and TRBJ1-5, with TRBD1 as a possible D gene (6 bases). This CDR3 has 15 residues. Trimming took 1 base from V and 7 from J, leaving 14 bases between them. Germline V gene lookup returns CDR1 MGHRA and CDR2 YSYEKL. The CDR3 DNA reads TGCGCCAGCAGCCAAGGGATACAGGGAGAACAGCCCCAGCATTTT. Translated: CASSQGIQGEQPQHF.

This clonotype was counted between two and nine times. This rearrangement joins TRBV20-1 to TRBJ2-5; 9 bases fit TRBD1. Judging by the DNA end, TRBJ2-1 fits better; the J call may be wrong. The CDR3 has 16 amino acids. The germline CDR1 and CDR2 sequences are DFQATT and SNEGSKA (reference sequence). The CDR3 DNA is TGCAGTGCCCCCGCCAGGGGACAGGGAACAAAATATGAGCAGTTCTTC. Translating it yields CSAPARGQGTKYEQFF.

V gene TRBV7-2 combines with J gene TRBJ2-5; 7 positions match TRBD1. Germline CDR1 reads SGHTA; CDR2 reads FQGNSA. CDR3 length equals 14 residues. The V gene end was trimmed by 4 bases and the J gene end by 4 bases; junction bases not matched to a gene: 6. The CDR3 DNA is TGTGCCAGCAGCTCCAAACAGGGGAGAGAGACCCAGTACTTC. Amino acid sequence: CASSSKQGRETQYF. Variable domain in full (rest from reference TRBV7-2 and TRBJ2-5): GAGVSQSPSNKVTEKGKDVELRCDPISGHTALYWYRQSLGQGLEFLIYFQGNSAPDKSGLPSDRFSAERTGGSVSTLTIQRTQQEDSAVYLCASSSKQGRETQYFGPGTRLLVL.

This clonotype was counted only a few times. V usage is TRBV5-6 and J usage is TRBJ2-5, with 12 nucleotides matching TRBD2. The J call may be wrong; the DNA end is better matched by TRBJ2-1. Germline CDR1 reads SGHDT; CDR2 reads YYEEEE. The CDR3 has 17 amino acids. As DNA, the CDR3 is TGTGCCAGCAGTTCAACTAGCGGGAGGTTCCCTACCAATGAGCAGTTCTTC. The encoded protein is CASSSTSGRFPTNEQFF.

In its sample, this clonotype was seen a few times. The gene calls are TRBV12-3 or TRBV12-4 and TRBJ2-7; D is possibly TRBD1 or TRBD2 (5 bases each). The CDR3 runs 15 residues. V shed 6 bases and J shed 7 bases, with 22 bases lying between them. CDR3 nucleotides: TGTGCCAGCAGCTTTGGCTTGGGTGGGGGTTATGAGCAGTACTTC. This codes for CASSFGLGGGYEQYF.

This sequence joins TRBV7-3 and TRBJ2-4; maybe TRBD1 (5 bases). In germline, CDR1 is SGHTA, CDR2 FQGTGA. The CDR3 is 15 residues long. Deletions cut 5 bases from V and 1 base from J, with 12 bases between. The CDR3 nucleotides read TGTGCCAGCAGCCCCCAGGGTATGGCCAAAAACATTCAGTACTTC. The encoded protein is CASSPQGMAKNIQYF.

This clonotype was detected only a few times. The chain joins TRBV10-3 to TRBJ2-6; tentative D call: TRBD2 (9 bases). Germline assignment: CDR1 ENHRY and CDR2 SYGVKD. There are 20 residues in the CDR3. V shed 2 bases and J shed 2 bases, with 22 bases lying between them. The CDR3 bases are TGTGCCATCAGTGAGGAGCTAGCGGGACAGGAGTCCCCTGGGGCCAACGTCCTGACTTTC. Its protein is CAISEELAGQESPGANVLTF.

CDR3 coding DNA: TGCAGCGTTGACGGGGGGAAACAAGAGACCCAGTACTTC. Protein sequence: CSVDGGKQETQYF. This chain joins TRBV29-1 and TRBJ2-5, with 7 bases lining up with TRBD2. V shed 3 bases and J 2 bases; nucleotides not matched to a gene: 3. Germline CDR1 is SQVTM and CDR2 is ANQGSEA. The CDR3 extends over 13 amino acids.

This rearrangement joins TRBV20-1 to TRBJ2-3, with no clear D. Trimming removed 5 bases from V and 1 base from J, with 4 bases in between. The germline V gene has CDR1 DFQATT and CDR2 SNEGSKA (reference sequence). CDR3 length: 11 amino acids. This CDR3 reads CSAEGTDTQYF. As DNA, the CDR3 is TGCAGTGCTGAGGGCACAGATACGCAGTATTTT.

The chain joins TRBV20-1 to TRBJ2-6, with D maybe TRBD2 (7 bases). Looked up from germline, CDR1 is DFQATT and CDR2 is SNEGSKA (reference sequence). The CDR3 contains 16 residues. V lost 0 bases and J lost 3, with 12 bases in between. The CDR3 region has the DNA TGCAGTGCTAGAGAGAACAGGGAGGGTGGGGCCAACGTCCTGACTTTC. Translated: CSARENREGGANVLTF.

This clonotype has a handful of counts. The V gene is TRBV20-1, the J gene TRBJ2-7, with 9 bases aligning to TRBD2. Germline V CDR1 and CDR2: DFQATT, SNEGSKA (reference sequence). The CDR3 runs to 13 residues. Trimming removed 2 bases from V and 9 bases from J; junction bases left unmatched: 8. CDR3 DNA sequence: TGCAGTGCTAGACAAGTAGCGGGGGCCCCGCAGTACTTC. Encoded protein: CSARQVAGAPQYF.

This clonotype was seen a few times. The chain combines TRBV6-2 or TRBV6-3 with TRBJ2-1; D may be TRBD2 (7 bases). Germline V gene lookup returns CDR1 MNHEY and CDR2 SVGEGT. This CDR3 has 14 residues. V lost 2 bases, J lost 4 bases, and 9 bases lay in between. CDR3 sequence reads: CASSYAGAYNEQFF. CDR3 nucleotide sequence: TGTGCCAGCAGTTACGCGGGGGCGTACAATGAGCAGTTCTTC.

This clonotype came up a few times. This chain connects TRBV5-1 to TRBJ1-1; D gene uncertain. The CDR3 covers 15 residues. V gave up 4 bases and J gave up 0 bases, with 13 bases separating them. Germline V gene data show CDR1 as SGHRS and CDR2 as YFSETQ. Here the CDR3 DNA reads TGCGCCAGCAGCGCCCGGCCAGCAATGAACACTGAAGCTTTCTTT. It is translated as CASSARPAMNTEAFF.

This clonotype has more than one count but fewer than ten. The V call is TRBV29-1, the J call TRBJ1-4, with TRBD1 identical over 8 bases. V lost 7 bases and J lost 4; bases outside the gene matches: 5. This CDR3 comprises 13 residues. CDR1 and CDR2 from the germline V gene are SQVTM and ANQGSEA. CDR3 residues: CSGGQAINEKLFF. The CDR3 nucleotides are TGCAGCGGGGGACAGGCGATTAATGAAAAACTGTTTTTT.

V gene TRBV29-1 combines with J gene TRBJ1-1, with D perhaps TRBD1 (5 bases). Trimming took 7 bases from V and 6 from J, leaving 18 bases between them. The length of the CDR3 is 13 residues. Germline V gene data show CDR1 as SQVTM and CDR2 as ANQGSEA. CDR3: CSAPGGVGAEAFF. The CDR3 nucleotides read TGCAGCGCCCCGGGGGGGGTAGGGGCTGAAGCTTTCTTT. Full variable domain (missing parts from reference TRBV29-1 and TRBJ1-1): SAVISQKPSRDICQRGTSLTIQCQVDSQVTMMFWYRQQPGQSLTLIATANQGSEATYESGFVIDKFPISRPNLTFSTLTVSNMSPEDSSIYLCSAPGGVGAEAFFGQGTRLTVV.

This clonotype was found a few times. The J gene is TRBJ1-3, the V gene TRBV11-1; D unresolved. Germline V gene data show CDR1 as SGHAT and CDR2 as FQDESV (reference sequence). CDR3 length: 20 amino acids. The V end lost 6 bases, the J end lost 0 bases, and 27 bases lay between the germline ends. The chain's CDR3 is CASSHAADLYPMSSGNTIYF. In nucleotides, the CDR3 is TGTGCCAGCAGTCATGCGGCAGACCTATATCCTATGAGCTCTGGAAACACCATATATTTT.